The subject of this entry is one T cell receptor (beta chain). What it recognizes is unknown. V gave up 0 bases and J gave up 5 bases, with 8 bases separating them. In germline, CDR1 is SEHNR, CDR2 FQNEAQ (reference sequence). The CDR3 spans 13 residues. The record originates from a study of neoadjuvant nivolumab and ipilimumab in lung cancer. Study observations and caveats: Resected-tumor TCR richness correlated positively with pretherapy blood richness. From pretherapy to surgery, tumor richness and clonality rose with dual therapy.

Assay used: immunoSEQ multiplex PCR; TCRdb lists only in-frame clones, some missing. The repertoire includes around 30,000 clones, nearly 85% of them detected once, and 5% to 6% sits in the top ten. The sequence derives from an adult with non-small cell lung cancer. This specimen consisted of tumor tissue, obtained after neoadjuvant nivolumab, alone or with ipilimumab, at or shortly before surgery. This chain joins TRBV7-9 and TRBJ2-7; D gene ambiguous. This CDR3 is CASSLAPAHEQYF. Written as DNA, the CDR3 is TGTGCCAGCAGCTTAGCGCCGGCCCACGAGCAGTACTTC.